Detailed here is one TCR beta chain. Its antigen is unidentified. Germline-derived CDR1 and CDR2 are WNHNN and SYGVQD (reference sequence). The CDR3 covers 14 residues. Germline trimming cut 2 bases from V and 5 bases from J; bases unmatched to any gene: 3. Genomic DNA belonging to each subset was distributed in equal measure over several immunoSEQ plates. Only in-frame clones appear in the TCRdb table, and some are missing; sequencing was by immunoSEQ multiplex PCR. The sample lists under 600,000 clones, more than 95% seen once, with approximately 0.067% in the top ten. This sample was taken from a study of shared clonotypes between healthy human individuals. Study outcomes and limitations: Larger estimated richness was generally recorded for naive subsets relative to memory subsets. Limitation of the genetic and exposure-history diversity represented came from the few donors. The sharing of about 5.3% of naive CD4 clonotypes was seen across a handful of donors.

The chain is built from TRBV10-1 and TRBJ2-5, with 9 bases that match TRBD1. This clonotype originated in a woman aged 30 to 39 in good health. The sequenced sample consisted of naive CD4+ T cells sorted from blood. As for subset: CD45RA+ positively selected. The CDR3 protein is CASSELGQGETQYF. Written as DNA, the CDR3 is TGCGCCAGCAGTGAGCTCGGACAGGGGGAGACCCAGTACTTC.